This is a list of T cell receptor beta chains from one sample in a study of blood T cell repertoires in COVID-19. This table comes from immunoSEQ multiplex PCR, and its TCRdb copy is limited to in-frame clones, with some not included. The table shows more than 65,000 clones, with roughly 77% occurring only once. Source material: peripheral blood. The receptors were gathered from a woman in her 70s with acute or convalescent COVID-19. Both conserved end residues are part of each CDR3. D genes are given only for firm matches.

CDR3aa: CASSSRHGNQPQHF
d_gene: NA
v_gene: TRBV19
len: 14
j_gene: TRBJ1-5

CDR3aa: CASSQTLVQYF
d_gene: NA
v_gene: TRBV3-1/TRBV3-2
len: 11
j_gene: TRBJ2-5

CDR3aa: CASSTRGGLILSGANVLTF
d_gene: NA
v_gene: TRBV7-9
len: 19
j_gene: TRBJ2-6

CDR3aa: CASSRGLAGTPYNEQFF
d_gene: TRBD2
v_gene: TRBV6-6
len: 17
j_gene: TRBJ2-1

CDR3aa: CASSLPGQGTPLHF
d_gene: TRBD1
v_gene: TRBV7-9
len: 14
j_gene: TRBJ1-6

CDR3aa: CAISPGLAGRVADTQYF
d_gene: TRBD2
v_gene: TRBV10-3
len: 17
j_gene: TRBJ2-3

CDR3aa: CASRIIPGLLPGEQFF
d_gene: NA
v_gene: TRBV28
len: 16
j_gene: TRBJ2-1

CDR3aa: CASSLGWSEAFF
d_gene: NA
v_gene: TRBV28
len: 12
j_gene: TRBJ1-1

CDR3aa: CASSDRGYEQYF
d_gene: TRBD1
v_gene: TRBV19
len: 12
j_gene: TRBJ2-7

CDR3aa: CASSVSSGGAGNTGELFF
d_gene: TRBD2
v_gene: TRBV9
len: 18
j_gene: TRBJ2-2

CDR3aa: CASSLGASSYNEQFF
d_gene: NA
v_gene: TRBV5-1
len: 15
j_gene: TRBJ2-1

CDR3aa: CASSYSTGGTEAFF
d_gene: TRBD1
v_gene: TRBV6-6
len: 14
j_gene: TRBJ1-1

CDR3aa: CASSPRAGGTGEQFF
d_gene: NA
v_gene: TRBV3-1/TRBV3-2
len: 15
j_gene: TRBJ2-1

CDR3aa: CASSGHRFEQYF
d_gene: NA
v_gene: TRBV7-9
len: 12
j_gene: TRBJ2-7

CDR3aa: CASGPGSTDTQYF
d_gene: NA
v_gene: TRBV7-2
len: 13
j_gene: TRBJ2-3

CDR3aa: CASSQGLDTEAFF
d_gene: NA
v_gene: TRBV18
len: 13
j_gene: TRBJ1-1

CDR3aa: CASSQGFWQPQHF
d_gene: NA
v_gene: TRBV27
len: 13
j_gene: TRBJ1-5